This T cell receptor (beta chain) emerged from a study of T-cell reconstitution after alpha-beta-depleted transplantation in children. Study observations and caveats: Fresh T-cell production supplied most of the T-cell counts and diversity seen one year after transplant. Some patients' high day-60 TCRbeta diversity was attributed to recipient cells surviving conditioning. About two months after transplant, alpha-beta T cells reportedly came from several hundred expanded graft clones.

Points on this clonotype: The antigen is undetermined.

Preparing the TCRbeta library involved the use of unique molecular identifiers. Each CDR3 protein is one row after TCRdb ran MiXCR on the PCR reads. Among approximately 250,000 distinct CDR3 sequences listed, about 23% were seen once. Per the germline V gene, CDR1 is LGHNT and CDR2 is FRNRAP. V was pared by 5 bases and J by 1 base, with 5 bases of the junction left unmatched. The CDR3 has 15 amino acids. The rearrangement joins TRBV12-5 to TRBJ2-1; 7 nucleotides line up with TRBD1. The clonotype originates from a girl aged 2-10 years with Fanconi anemia, due to receive a stem cell transplant. The sample in question was PBMCs, obtained before TCRalphabeta/CD19-depleted stem cell transplant. The CDR3: CASGTGVPSYNEQFF. CDR3 nucleotides: TGTGCTAGTGGTACAGGGGTGCCGTCCTACAATGAGCAGTTCTTC.